This TCR beta chain was documented in a study of Tregs in tolerant kidney transplant recipients. This clone appeared once. Its antigen is not identified. Study results and caveats: Expanding Tregs on activated donor B cells appeared to best identify donor-specific TCRbeta clones. Antigen-driven expansion was suggested because donor-specific Tregs expanded more than all Tregs in tolerant patients.

The method was immunoSEQ multiplex PCR; TCRdb's version includes in-frame clones alone and lacks a portion of them. The repertoire holds some 80,000 clones, with roughly 98% as singletons. Unstimulated Tregs (CD4+CD25+CD127-) and CD4+CD25- non-Tregs were sorted from PBMCs. CDR1 and CDR2 from the germline V gene are SGDLS and YYNGEE. The V gene lost 1 base and the J gene lost 3 bases, with 17 bases spanning the gap. This CDR3 is 17 amino acids long. The clonotype was recovered from a human donor who received a combined kidney and bone marrow transplant. The chain is built from TRBV9 and TRBJ2-1, with D possibly TRBD2 on 6 matching bases. The sequencing here drew on CD4+ T cells from blood, taken before the transplant. DNA of the CDR3: TGTGCCAGCAGCGTACTTGGAGGCGGGGCCTACTACAATGAGCAGTTCTTC. It codes for CASSVLGGGAYYNEQFF.